This T cell receptor beta chain appears in the sequencing data of a study of blood T cell repertoires in COVID-19. The wider study: Sample material is recorded as cDNA or gDNA derived from T cells, B-cell-depleted T cells, or PBMCs.

The CDR3 covers 15 residues. V was clipped by 3 bases and J by 10 bases, with 16 bases between them. CDR1 and CDR2 (germline): MNHNS, SASEGT. Participants, about 18 to 90 years old, spanned around 25 US areas. Each participant's cohort was designated according to participant-reported clinical history. Under the authors' procedure: Reference gene primer amplification yielded estimated nucleated cell counts. Assay: immunoSEQ multiplex PCR; the TCRdb copy retains only in-frame clones and omits some. V and J calls and clone size are given by that table; D and trimming were obtained from the DNA. Altogether hundreds of thousands of clones are present, about 88% being singletons, with the ten largest covering approximately 8%.

The chain is built from TRBV6-1 and TRBJ1-6, with D unclear. The source material was PBMCs or T cells enriched from blood (not recorded which). This clonotype was sampled from a woman between 55 and 75 years old who had recovered from COVID-19. The CDR3: CASSDGGRGGSPLHF. The CDR3 DNA follows: TGTGCCAGCAGTGACGGAGGGCGGGGAGGCTCACCCCTCCACTTT.